This is a list of T cell receptor beta chains from one sample in a study of technical replicates of blood from a few donors. Libraries were prepared by immunoSEQ multiplex PCR; TCRdb keeps only in-frame clonotypes and omits some of them. The sample comprises 75,000 to 95,000 clones, about 94% of which are singletons, and about 0.25% rests with the top ten. The sample consisted of T cells isolated from PBMCs. The receptors shown here come from a human donor in good health. Each CDR3 is given with its conserved first and last residue.

v_gene: TRBV7-9
CDR3aa: CASSLGSLQETQYF

v_gene: TRBV9
CDR3aa: CASSVVHGRSTDTQYF

v_gene: TRBV6-5
CDR3aa: CASSRGWTVTGEQYF

v_gene: TRBV11-2
CDR3aa: CASSLGASGSNEQYF

v_gene: TRBV9
CDR3aa: CASNPQGFSEAFF

v_gene: TRBV2
CDR3aa: CASNEGQGPNNEQFF

v_gene: TRBV10-2
CDR3aa: CASSESRPSGDEQFF

v_gene: TRBV7-2
CDR3aa: CAHTRYVEETQYF

v_gene: TRBV6-1
CDR3aa: CASSSYREGYGGYTF

v_gene: TRBV7-8
CDR3aa: CASSPLTTGDDEQYF

v_gene: TRBV10-3
CDR3aa: CAISVDTYTGELFF

v_gene: TRBV5-4
CDR3aa: CASSPPGTGRAYNEQFF

v_gene: TRBV6-6
CDR3aa: CASSYTADTTYEQYF

v_gene: TRBV27
CDR3aa: CASSPRQSNQPQHF

v_gene: TRBV10-3
CDR3aa: CAISIQGQGSPLHF

v_gene: TRBV6-5
CDR3aa: CASSSDRGLTYEQFF

v_gene: TRBV2
CDR3aa: CASSTGTSGETQYF

v_gene: TRBV4-1
CDR3aa: CASSQDGPRGNYGYTF